One sample yielded the 16 T cell receptor beta chains listed below, sequenced in a study of T cell repertoires in breast cancer. Unpaired genes were suppressed by blocking oligonucleotides during a second nested PCR. TCRdb ran MiXCR on the emulsion pairing reads and lists one entry per CDR3 protein. The sample has around 43,000 distinct CDR3 sequences; about 41% are singletons. Paired alpha-beta TCRs of CD8+ T cells were analyzed by expanded emulsion RT-PCR. The sequenced material came from CD8+ T cells. All receptors derive from a pool of human donors with breast cancer or a healthy control (not recorded which).

The J gene is TRBJ2-1, the V gene TRBV5-1; no clear D. The CDR3 contains 13 residues. Germline V gene sequence: CDR1 SGHRS, CDR2 YFSETQ. The germline V and J ends were trimmed by 9 bases and 4 bases, with 14 bases remaining between them. The CDR3: CATSPQGYNEQFF. The DNA of the CDR3 is TGCGCCACCTCCCCTCAAGGATACAATGAGCAGTTCTTC.

The chain employs TRBV18 and TRBJ1-2; weak D call: TRBD1 (6 bases). V lost 6 bases and J 6 bases, leaving 14 bases between the germline ends. The germline CDR1 and CDR2 sequences are KGHSH and LQKENI. The CDR3 totals 13 residues. CDR3 protein: CASSAGRDNGYTF. The CDR3 region has the DNA TGTGCCAGCTCCGCGGGCAGGGACAATGGCTACACCTTC. Combining the CDR3 with reference TRBV18 and TRBJ1-2 gives the whole variable domain NAGVMQNPRHLVRRRGQEARLRCSPMKGHSHVYWYRQLPEEGLKFMVYLQKENIIDESGMPKERFSAEFPKEGPSILRIQQVVRGDSAAYFCASSAGRDNGYTFGSGTRLTVV.

V usage is TRBV20-1 and J usage is TRBJ2-1; 9 bases are a match to TRBD2. Unmatched junction bases numbered 13, after V lost 8 bases and J lost 8 bases. CDR3 length equals 14 residues. Germline CDR1 is DFQATT and CDR2 is SNEGSKA (reference sequence). The DNA for the CDR3 is TGCAGTTCCACCCCCAGGACTAGCGCCTATGAGCAGTTCTTC. This encodes CSSTPRTSAYEQFF.

With respect to this clonotype: This may arise from a read error, as a much more abundant clone is one base away. The gene calls are TRBV7-9 and TRBJ1-1; D is unclear. The CDR3 has 12 residues. Germline values: CDR1 SEHNR, CDR2 FQNEAQ (reference sequence). The CDR3: CAGSHLGTEAFF. CDR3 DNA sequence: TGTGCCGGCAGTCATCTAGGGACTGAAGCTTTCTTT.

This sequence joins TRBV7-9 and TRBJ2-7; D ambiguous. There are 14 residues in the CDR3. Germline V gene sequence: CDR1 SEHNR, CDR2 FQNEAQ (reference sequence). Between the trimmed V and J ends, which lost 2 bases and 0 bases, there was a span of 8 bases. This CDR3 is CASSLQASSYEQYF. CDR3 in DNA: TGTGCCAGCAGCTTACAGGCTAGCTCCTACGAGCAGTACTTC.

This clonotype occurred once. J is TRBJ2-7 and V is TRBV6-5; 7 bases agree with TRBD1. CDR3 length: 18 residues. With 0 bases clipped from V and 2 bases from J, the junction kept 13 bases outside the gene matches. Germline values: CDR1 MNHEY, CDR2 SVGAGI. CDR3 region: CASSYSAPGTVSTYEQYF. Here the CDR3 DNA reads TGTGCCAGCAGTTACTCTGCCCCAGGGACAGTTTCTACCTACGAGCAGTACTTC.

This chain joins TRBV20-1 and TRBJ1-2; D is ambiguous. Trimming took off 3 bases at V and 3 bases at J, with 11 bases between the two ends. The CDR3 is 13 amino acids. Germline V gene lookup returns CDR1 DFQATT and CDR2 SNEGSKA (reference sequence). CDR3 nucleotide sequence: TGCAGTGCTAGCCACCGGGCCGACTATGGCTACACCTTC. It codes for CSASHRADYGYTF.

This clonotype was counted only a few times. CDR3 nucleotide sequence: TGTGCCACCAGTGACCCCCGAGCGGCCACTGAGCAGTTCTTC. It codes for CATSDPRAATEQFF. The chain links TRBV24-1 to TRBJ2-1; tentatively, D is TRBD2 (5 bases). The germline V gene encodes CDR1 KGHDR and CDR2 SFDVKD. Between the trimmed V and J ends, which lost 4 bases and 9 bases, there was a span of 15 bases. This CDR3 spans 14 amino acids.

The table lists this clonotype with a few counts. The chain couples TRBV18 to TRBJ2-7; the D gene is possibly TRBD1 (6 bases). Germline values: CDR1 KGHSH, CDR2 LQKENI. The length of the CDR3 is 13 residues. Trimming pared 3 bases from V and 4 bases from J, leaving 10 bases between. CDR3 in DNA: TGTGCCAGCTCACCTGGGACACTATACGAGCAGTACTTC. It yields the protein CASSPGTLYEQYF.

The chain carries TRBV2 and TRBJ1-1, with 8 bases identical to TRBD1. Per the germline V gene, CDR1 is SNHLY and CDR2 is FYNNEI. Unmatched junction bases numbered 7, after V lost 7 bases and J lost 3 bases. The CDR3 length is 14 residues. The CDR3 spells CASTYGQGHTEAFF. CDR3 bases: TGTGCCAGCACTTATGGACAGGGACACACTGAAGCTTTCTTT.

The chain has TRBV28 and TRBJ1-5; no reliable D call. The CDR3 extends over 12 amino acids. Germline CDR1 reads MDHEN; CDR2 reads SYDVKM. With 5 bases removed from V and 4 bases from J, the gap between germline ends came to 6 bases. CDR3 nucleotide sequence: TGTGCCAGCAGTCCTCCTAATCAGCCCCAGCATTTT. Protein: CASSPPNQPQHF.

CDR3 residues: CASRAGLAGAYEQYF. The CDR3 DNA reads TGTGCCAGCAGGGCGGGACTAGCGGGGGCCTACGAGCAGTACTTC. This rearrangement joins TRBV6-1 to TRBJ2-7; TRBD2 matches 14 bases. The V gene's germline CDR1 is MNHNS and CDR2 SASEGT. The CDR3 spans 15 residues. V was pared by 6 bases and J by 2 bases, with 3 bases of the junction left unmatched.

The rearrangement joins TRBV12-3 or TRBV12-4 to TRBJ2-3; maybe TRBD2 (6 bases). CDR3 size: 13 residues. The V and J ends lost 11 bases and 2 bases respectively, with 14 bases between them. CDR3 in DNA: TGTGCCGGCCGCGGGGACCCCACAGATACGCAGTATTTT. Translating gives CAGRGDPTDTQYF.

This clonotype has just a few counts. The V and J genes are TRBV7-2 and TRBJ2-1; D uncertain. The CDR3 loop spans 15 amino acids. Germline values: CDR1 SGHTA, CDR2 FQGNSA. V lost 5 bases to trimming and J lost 2 bases, with 13 bases between them. CDR3: CASSPSSGTYNEQFF. The CDR3 DNA reads TGTGCCAGCAGCCCCAGCTCTGGAACCTACAATGAGCAGTTCTTC.

V usage is TRBV7-9 and J usage is TRBJ2-7; D uncertain. Germline values: CDR1 SEHNR, CDR2 FQNEAQ (reference sequence). The CDR3 loop spans 13 amino acids. V lost 4 bases to trimming and J lost 3 bases, with 10 bases between them. This chain's CDR3 is CASSYSGVYEQYF. The CDR3 DNA follows: TGTGCCAGCAGCTACAGTGGAGTCTACGAGCAGTACTTC.

This rearrangement joins TRBV12-3 or TRBV12-4 to TRBJ2-1; D ambiguous. The CDR3 is 15 amino acids. Trimming stripped 5 bases from V and 10 bases from J, with 21 bases between. CDR3 sequence (DNA): TGTGCCAGCAGTGCCCGGACCCCTAGTTTCTGGGAGCAGTTCTTC. Amino acids: CASSARTPSFWEQFF.